The 11 T cell receptor beta chains below come from one sample, sequenced in a study of identical twins. TCRdb itself ran the 5' RACE reads through MiXCR, one entry per CDR3 protein. The data show about 720,000 distinct CDR3 sequences, about 9.4% seen once. These data were likewise used in another study, on yellow fever vaccine responses in identical twins.

Sequencing used PBMCs. The receptors stem from a woman aged 18-29 years in good health.

This clonotype was picked up a small number of times. The CDR3 loop reads CSGLEGRESYEQYF. The CDR3 nucleotides are TGCAGTGGTTTGGAGGGGCGGGAGAGCTACGAGCAGTACTTC. The chain employs TRBV20-1 and TRBJ2-7, with 7 bases lining up with TRBD2. From germline, CDR1 is DFQATT and CDR2 SNEGSKA (reference sequence). Germline trimming cut 7 bases from V and 3 bases from J; bases unmatched to any gene: 12. The CDR3 runs 14 residues.

The table lists this clonotype with many counts. V and J are TRBV12-3 or TRBV12-4 and TRBJ2-5; TRBD2 aligns across 13 bases. The CDR3 has 20 residues. V lost 4 bases to trimming and J lost 2 bases; unmatched junction nucleotides: 16. In DNA form, the CDR3 reads TGTGCCAGCAGTTCTGGGGGGATACGAACACTAGCGGGAGGGCAAGAGACCCAGTACTTC. This gives the protein CASSSGGIRTLAGGQETQYF.

In its sample, this clonotype was seen many times. The rearrangement uses TRBV18 and TRBJ1-1, with a tentative D call TRBD1 (5 bases). Trimming removed 6 bases from V and 1 base from J, with 9 bases in between. This CDR3 has 13 residues. The germline V gene encodes CDR1 KGHSH and CDR2 LQKENI. The CDR3 DNA reads TGTGCCAGCTCCCGCGGGGGGAACACTGAAGCTTTCTTT. Translation gives CASSRGGNTEAFF.

The chain couples TRBV20-1 to TRBJ2-3; a possible D gene is TRBD2 (5 bases). V was trimmed by 1 base and J by 1 base, leaving 12 bases between them. Germline V gene data show CDR1 as DFQATT and CDR2 as SNEGSKA (reference sequence). The CDR3 is made up of 15 amino acids. DNA of the CDR3: TGCAGTGCTAGAGGTCAAGGTAGCGGCACAGATACGCAGTATTTT. Translated, it gives CSARGQGSGTDTQYF.

Ten or more counts support this clonotype. The rearrangement uses TRBV5-6 and TRBJ2-3, with D uncertain. The length of the CDR3 is 13 residues. Germline lookup yields CDR1 SGHDT and CDR2 YYEEEE. V lost 0 bases and J lost 11, with 13 bases in between. The CDR3 coding sequence is TGTGCCAGCAGCTTGGCCGAAACCTTGAGGCAGTATTTT. Its translation is CASSLAETLRQYF.

This clonotype appeared a few times. The CDR3 reads CASSPGGISVESPLHF. The CDR3 DNA reads TGTGCCAGCAGCCCAGGGGGAATATCGGTGGAATCACCCCTCCACTTT. V is TRBV5-6 and J is TRBJ1-6; TRBD1 agrees at 7 bases. The germline gives CDR1 SGHDT, CDR2 YYEEEE. The J segment lost 10 bases and the V segment lost 4 bases, leaving 14 bases of the junction unmatched. This CDR3 region has 16 residues. The whole variable domain, remainder taken from reference TRBV5-6 and TRBJ1-6, is DAGVTQSPTHLIKTRGQQVTLRCSPKSGHDTVSWYQQALGQGPQFIFQYYEEEERQRGNFPDRFSGHQFPNYSSELNVNALLLGDSALYLCASSPGGISVESPLHFGNGTRLTVT.

This clonotype was recorded many times. The chain couples TRBV7-8 to TRBJ2-1, with 7 bases matching TRBD2. CDR1 SGHVS and CDR2 FQNEAQ come from the germline V gene. This CDR3 has 13 residues. The trim removed 5 bases at V and 6 bases at J, leaving 4 bases unmatched. The CDR3 bases are TGTGCCAGCAGCACAGGACTAGTCAATGAGCAGTTCTTC. Protein sequence: CASSTGLVNEQFF.

This chain connects TRBV12-3 or TRBV12-4 to TRBJ2-5; 12 nucleotides line up with TRBD2. This CDR3 has 17 residues. V gave up 6 bases and J gave up 0 bases; unmatched junction bases: 8. DNA for the CDR3: TGTGCCAGCAGAAGATCCGGACTAGCGGGGTACCAAGAGACCCAGTACTTC. The encoded protein is CASRRSGLAGYQETQYF.

This clonotype was seen only a few times. This chain joins TRBV5-6 and TRBJ2-2; D not resolved. Germline CDR1 SGHDT, CDR2 YYEEEE. The CDR3 covers 15 residues. V gave up 5 bases and J gave up 4 bases, with 15 bases separating them. The CDR3: CASRGIRSATGELFF. CDR3 nucleotide sequence: TGTGCCAGCAGGGGGATCAGGAGCGCCACCGGGGAGCTGTTTTTT.

This clonotype was recorded at least ten times. V and J are TRBV12-3 or TRBV12-4 and TRBJ2-7, with D perhaps matching TRBD1 (6 bases). The germline V and J ends were trimmed by 4 bases and 2 bases, with 21 bases remaining between them. The CDR3 covers 17 residues. The CDR3: CASSSSLLRDTTYEQYF. CDR3 nucleotides: TGTGCCAGCAGTTCTTCCTTACTCCGGGACACGACCTACGAGCAGTACTTC.

This clonotype showed up many times. V gene TRBV20-1 combines with J gene TRBJ1-1, with a tentative D call TRBD1 (5 bases). The CDR3 contains 14 residues. Trimming took off 4 bases at V and 0 bases at J, with 12 bases between the two ends. Germline CDR1 reads DFQATT; CDR2 reads SNEGSKA (reference sequence). In nucleotides, the CDR3 is TGCAGTGCTATACTCCCGACAGTGAACACTGAAGCTTTCTTT. It codes for CSAILPTVNTEAFF.